The source of this TCR beta chain is a study of blood T cell repertoires in COVID-19. About the research overall: Samples came from the United States, Italy and Spain, spanning acute and convalescent COVID-19. Sources were T cells, B-cell-depleted T cells, or PBMCs; the material itself was cDNA or gDNA.

The CDR3 consists of 15 residues. With V trimmed by 11 bases and J by 6 bases, 11 bases remained unmatched. Per the germline V gene, CDR1 is SEHNR and CDR2 is FQNEAQ (reference sequence). In the original processing: Cell counts per sample came from amplifying reference gene primers. Clones were read by immunoSEQ multiplex PCR, and TCRdb kept only the in-frame ones, dropping some. The DNA gave D and trimming, while V, J and clone size come from that table. The sample contains around 200,000 clones, 80% of which appear only once. Input material: peripheral blood. This clonotype was sampled from a human donor in a cohort sampled during active COVID-19. The chain has TRBV7-9 and TRBJ2-2; 11 bases fit TRBD2. CDR3 amino acids: CAARPTSGSSGELFF. The CDR3 DNA reads as TGTGCCGCCCGTCCAACTAGCGGGAGCTCCGGGGAGCTGTTTTTT.